Presented here are 30 T cell receptor beta chains from one specimen sequenced in a study of blood T cells in healthy people across ages. A second PCR, run for about 6 to 11 cycles, used a sample-barcoded 5' primer plus a J-beta primer mix. TCRdb recomputed calls from the 5' RACE reads with MiXCR, one row per CDR3 protein. The table has some 1.5 million distinct CDR3 sequences, about 28% seen once. Input material: blood. The origin of the receptors is a woman aged 30 to 39 in good health.

About this clonotype: A read error may explain this, as a much larger clone is one base away. The V call is TRBV7-3, the J call TRBJ2-3; a possible D gene is TRBD1 (6 bases). Looked up from germline, CDR1 is SGHTA and CDR2 is FQGTGA. The CDR3 has 16 amino acids. DNA of the CDR3: TGTACCAGCAGCTTAACTCGGACAGAGTCTGGGGATACGCAGTATTTT. This sequence encodes CTSSLTRTESGDTQYF.

This clonotype was recorded at least ten times. The gene calls are TRBV14 and TRBJ2-7, with D uncertain. Germline CDR1 and CDR2: SGHDN and FVKESK. V gave up 0 bases and J gave up 6 bases, with 9 bases separating them. The CDR3 runs 13 residues. CDR3 nucleotide sequence: TGTGCCAGCAGCCAAGATTTAAAGAGCGAGCAGTACTTC. This gives the protein CASSQDLKSEQYF.

The J gene is TRBJ1-2, the V gene TRBV4-1, with TRBD1 as a possible D gene (6 bases). This CDR3 contains 20 residues. With 0 bases removed from V and 0 bases from J, the gap between germline ends came to 23 bases. Germline loops: CDR1 MGHRA, CDR2 YSYEKL. The CDR3 DNA reads TGCGCCAGCAGCCAAGATCGGAGGAGACAGGCCCTTGGACCTAACTATGGCTACACCTTC. It encodes CASSQDRRRQALGPNYGYTF.

The chain employs TRBV12-3 or TRBV12-4 and TRBJ2-2; TRBD1 might be the D (6 bases). CDR3 length equals 13 residues. V dropped 5 bases and J dropped 6 bases, with 10 bases sitting between them. The CDR3 bases are TGTGCCAGCAGTCCCTCAGGGGCCGGGGAGCTGTTTTTT. Its translation: CASSPSGAGELFF.

The chain couples TRBV7-9 to TRBJ2-1; D is ambiguous. The CDR3 totals 13 residues. The V gene lost 2 bases and the J gene lost 9 bases, with 11 bases spanning the gap. CDR1 SEHNR and CDR2 FQNEAQ come from the germline V gene (reference sequence). The CDR3 DNA is TGTGCCAGCAGCTTAAACGTGGTCGGTGAGCAGTTCTTC. Translation: CASSLNVVGEQFF.

V usage is TRBV11-2 and J usage is TRBJ1-4, with 11 bases identical to TRBD1. The CDR3 contains 15 residues. Trimming at V came to 3 bases and at J to 5 bases, leaving 2 bases not matched to a gene. Germline CDR1 SGHAT, CDR2 FQNNGV. CDR3 in DNA: TGTGCCAGCAGCTTGGGGGACAGGGGGAATGAAAAACTGTTTTTT. This codes for CASSLGDRGNEKLFF.

The chain carries TRBV20-1 and TRBJ2-5; TRBD2 matches 9 bases. The J call is uncertain, as TRBJ2-7 better fits the DNA end. This CDR3 has 15 amino acids. Per germline, CDR1 DFQATT and CDR2 SNEGSKA (reference sequence). The CDR3 loop is CSARDSLASGDEQYF. CDR3 DNA sequence: TGCAGTGCTAGAGATTCACTGGCTAGCGGGGACGAGCAGTACTTC.

The genes are TRBV24-1 and TRBJ2-5, with TRBD1 matching 10 bases. The length of the CDR3 is 14 residues. J was trimmed by 5 bases and V by 8 bases; bases with no gene match: 7. Germline V gives CDR1 KGHDR, CDR2 SFDVKD. CDR3 DNA: TGTGCCACCAATCCGGGACAGGGGCTGGAGACCCAGTACTTC. This sequence encodes CATNPGQGLETQYF.

This chain links TRBV2 with TRBJ2-7; 10 positions match TRBD2. The CDR3 consists of 14 residues. J lost 7 bases, V lost 7 bases, and 10 bases had no gene match. From germline, CDR1 is SNHLY and CDR2 FYNNEI. The CDR3 DNA reads TGTGCCAGCACTTCTCTAGCGGGGGCAGGGGAGCAGTACTTC. Translation: CASTSLAGAGEQYF. Filled out from reference TRBV2 and TRBJ2-7, the complete variable domain reads EPEVTQTPSHQVTQMGQEVILRCVPISNHLYFYWYRQILGQKVEFLVSFYNNEISEKSEIFDDQFSVERPDGSNFTLKIRSTKLEDSAMYFCASTSLAGAGEQYFGPGTRLTVT.

This clonotype has a handful of counts. This sequence joins TRBV10-3 and TRBJ2-5; no clear D gene. Trimming took 2 bases from V and 2 from J, leaving 6 bases between them. The CDR3 totals 13 residues. CDR1 ENHRY and CDR2 SYGVKD come from the germline V gene. The CDR3 DNA reads TGTGCCATCAGTGAGCCAGCTCAAGAGACCCAGTACTTC. Amino acid sequence: CAISEPAQETQYF.

As to this clonotype: A much larger clone is a single base away; this may be a read error. CDR3 sequence: CATSSSGTAYEQYF. The CDR3 nucleotides read TGTGCCACCAGCAGTTCCGGGACAGCCTACGAGCAGTACTTC. V usage is TRBV15 and J usage is TRBJ2-5, with 7 bases lining up with TRBD1. The J call is in doubt because the DNA end fits TRBJ2-7 better. Germline assignment: CDR1 LNHNV and CDR2 YYDKDF (reference sequence). CDR3 size: 14 residues.

This clonotype was seen only a few times. The V and J genes are TRBV21-1 and TRBJ1-1; the table's D gene call, TRBD1, was not cross checked with the DNA. TRBV21-1 is recorded as a pseudogene. This CDR3 is built from 15 residues. The DNA of the CDR3 is TGTGCCAGCAGCAAAATGCAGGGAGAGAACACTGAAGCTTTCTTT. This sequence encodes CASSKMQGENTEAFF.

The V gene is TRBV7-2, the J gene TRBJ2-7; D gene uncertain. Near its end, the DNA agrees better with TRBJ2-5, so the J call may be wrong. Germline values: CDR1 SGHTA, CDR2 FQGNSA. This CDR3 comprises 15 residues. The CDR3 coding sequence is TGTGCCAGCAGCCCCGGGTCGACGATTCAAGAGACCCAGTACTTC. Its protein is CASSPGSTIQETQYF.

The J gene is TRBJ2-4, the V gene TRBV7-2; the match to TRBD2 covers 8 bases. The DNA end favors TRBJ2-7, so the J call may be wrong. Germline assignment: CDR1 SGHTA and CDR2 FQGNSA. The CDR3 runs 14 residues. The CDR3 is CASRQSPGGAEQYF. The CDR3 DNA reads as TGTGCCAGCAGACAATCCCCGGGAGGGGCCGAGCAGTACTTC.

This clonotype was detected only once. The rearrangement joins TRBV3-1 to TRBJ1-1; 9 bases are shared with TRBD1. Germline CDR1 is LGHDT and CDR2 is YNNKEL (reference sequence). The CDR3 length is 14 residues. The junction had 3 bases not matched to a gene; V was cut back by 2 bases and J by 5 bases. In nucleotides, the CDR3 is TGTGCCAGCAGCCAAACAGGGGGCGAAACTGAAGCTTTCTTT. Protein sequence: CASSQTGGETEAFF.

The chain couples TRBV29-1 to TRBJ2-3; D remains unclear. V gave up 0 bases and J gave up 2 bases, with 12 bases separating them. The CDR3 contains 15 residues. In germline, CDR1 is SQVTM, CDR2 ANQGSEA. The CDR3 here is CSVEDLGKFTDTQYF. The CDR3 coding sequence is TGCAGCGTTGAAGATCTGGGGAAATTCACAGATACGCAGTATTTT.

The chain recombines TRBV29-1 with TRBJ1-1, with a possible D match to TRBD1 (6 bases). Trimming removed 8 bases from V and 3 bases from J, with 10 bases in between. The germline V gene has CDR1 SQVTM and CDR2 ANQGSEA. CDR3 size: 11 residues. CDR3 DNA sequence: TGCAGCCCTAGGACAGACACTGAAGCTTTCTTT. Protein product: CSPRTDTEAFF.

The chain has TRBV20-1 and TRBJ2-1; TRBD2 aligns across 11 bases. The CDR3 spans 15 residues. Germline CDR1 is DFQATT and CDR2 is SNEGSKA (reference sequence). Unmatched junction bases numbered 7, after V lost 4 bases and J lost 5 bases. CDR3 nucleotide sequence: TGCAGTGCTAAGTTTAGCGGGAGGGCCAACAATGAGCAGTTCTTC. It specifies CSAKFSGRANNEQFF.

This clonotype has ten or more counts. As DNA, the CDR3 is TGTGCCAGTAGGCGTAGCGCGGCCCTCACTGGGGCCAACGTCCTGACTTTC. Translation: CASRRSAALTGANVLTF. This sequence joins TRBV19 and TRBJ2-6, with D possibly matching TRBD2 (5 bases). This CDR3 spans 17 amino acids. Germline assignment: CDR1 LNHDA and CDR2 SQIVND (reference sequence). V gave up 6 bases and J gave up 2 bases, with 17 bases separating them.

This clonotype was observed at least ten times. V gene TRBV7-9 combines with J gene TRBJ2-7; 8 bases are a match to TRBD1. Germline CDR1 and CDR2: SEHNR and FQNEAQ (reference sequence). V trimming: 6 bases; J trimming: 3 bases; junction bases outside the gene matches: 10. The CDR3 runs to 15 residues. The CDR3 reads CASSSPGTGDYEQYF. The DNA of the CDR3 is TGTGCCAGCAGTTCCCCCGGGACAGGAGACTACGAGCAGTACTTC.

The gene calls are TRBV5-6 and TRBJ1-1; tentative D call: TRBD1 (5 bases). The CDR3 totals 12 residues. In germline, CDR1 is SGHDT, CDR2 YYEEEE. With 6 bases removed from V and 6 bases from J, the gap between germline ends came to 12 bases. CDR3 residues: CASTPGGAEAFF. In DNA form, the CDR3 reads TGTGCCAGCACCCCCGGGGGGGCTGAAGCTTTCTTT.

The chain couples TRBV7-2 to TRBJ1-3; D not certain. The germline gives CDR1 SGHTA, CDR2 FQGNSA. V was clipped by 4 bases and J by 5 bases, with 9 bases between them. The CDR3 totals 13 residues. CDR3 residues: CASSSGLRNTIYF. The CDR3, as DNA: TGTGCCAGCAGCTCCGGGTTGCGAAACACCATATATTTT.

V usage is TRBV7-2 and J usage is TRBJ2-5; D is possibly TRBD1 (5 bases). Trimming pared 3 bases from V and 4 bases from J, leaving 12 bases between. The CDR3 runs 14 residues. CDR1 is SGHTA, CDR2 FQGNSA, per germline. The CDR3 region is CASSLPGLGETQYF. The CDR3 DNA reads as TGTGCCAGCAGCTTGCCAGGGCTAGGAGAGACCCAGTACTTC.

In its sample, this clonotype was seen a few times. The chain combines TRBV7-8 with TRBJ2-3; D is ambiguous. Germline V gene sequence: CDR1 SGHVS, CDR2 FQNEAQ. This CDR3 has 13 residues. The germline V and J ends were trimmed by 3 bases and 2 bases, with 6 bases remaining between them. The CDR3 region is CASSLKNTDTQYF. CDR3 nucleotides: TGTGCCAGCAGCTTGAAGAACACAGATACGCAGTATTTT. Full variable domain (rest looked up from reference TRBV7-8 and TRBJ2-3): GAGVSQSPRYKVAKRGQDVALRCDPISGHVSLFWYQQALGQGPEFLTYFQNEAQLDKSGLPSDRFFAERPEGSVSTLKIQRTQQEDSAVYLCASSLKNTDTQYFGPGTRLTVL.

In its sample, this clonotype was seen once. A much more abundant neighbour one base away suggests this may be a read error. The J gene is TRBJ2-7, the V gene TRBV5-1; no firm D call. The CDR3 has 15 amino acids. V was cut by 4 bases and J by 4 bases, with 18 bases left in between. Germline V gives CDR1 SGHRS, CDR2 YFSETQ. Here the CDR3 reads CASSPSTATLYEQYF. In DNA form, the CDR3 reads TGCGCCAGCAGCCCTTCAACTGCAACTTTGTACGAGCAGTACTTC.

This clonotype was detected only once. As DNA, the CDR3 is TGTACCAGCAGCTCGGGGGGCAGCTCAACTAATGAAAAACTGTTTTTT. Its protein is CTSSSGGSSTNEKLFF. This chain uses TRBV7-2 with TRBJ1-4, with a possible D match to TRBD1 (6 bases). The CDR3 totals 16 residues. Trimming pared 4 bases from V and 0 bases from J, leaving 12 bases between. CDR1 is SGHTA and CDR2 is FQGNSA in the germline V gene.

For this clonotype: It differs at one base from a far larger clone, so likely a read error. This chain joins TRBV29-1 and TRBJ2-5; D is possibly TRBD1 (6 bases). From germline, CDR1 is SQVTM and CDR2 ANQGSEA. The length of the CDR3 is 12 residues. Trimming removed 4 bases at V and 1 base at J, with 7 bases between. The CDR3 reads CSVVQGQETQYF. The CDR3 coding sequence is TGCAGCGTTGTACAGGGCCAAGAGACCCAGTACTTC.

This clonotype was counted at least ten times. V usage is TRBV6-2 or TRBV6-3 and J usage is TRBJ2-1; a weak D match, TRBD2 (5 bases). V lost 10 bases and J lost 3, with 7 bases in between. Germline CDR1 and CDR2: MNHEY and SVGEGT. This CDR3 is built from 11 residues. CDR3 residues: CATGIYNEQFF. In DNA form, the CDR3 reads TGTGCCACCGGGATCTACAATGAGCAGTTCTTC.

This clonotype has a handful of counts. The V gene is TRBV27, the J gene TRBJ2-1, with D possibly matching TRBD2 (6 bases). The CDR3 loop spans 15 amino acids. Looked up from germline, CDR1 is MNHEY and CDR2 is SMNVEV (reference sequence). The germline V and J ends were trimmed by 10 bases and 0 bases, with 16 bases remaining between them. CDR3 sequence: CANRYRGSSYNEQFF. The CDR3 nucleotides are TGTGCCAACAGATACCGGGGGAGCTCCTACAATGAGCAGTTCTTC.

The chain joins TRBV10-3 to TRBJ1-2, with unresolved D. The CDR3 consists of 15 residues. Trimming left V 6 bases short and J 4 bases short, with 18 bases between. Germline loops: CDR1 ENHRY, CDR2 SYGVKD. The CDR3 spells CAISLDGLPSYGYTF. CDR3 sequence (DNA): TGTGCCATCAGCCTCGACGGACTACCAAGCTATGGCTACACCTTC.